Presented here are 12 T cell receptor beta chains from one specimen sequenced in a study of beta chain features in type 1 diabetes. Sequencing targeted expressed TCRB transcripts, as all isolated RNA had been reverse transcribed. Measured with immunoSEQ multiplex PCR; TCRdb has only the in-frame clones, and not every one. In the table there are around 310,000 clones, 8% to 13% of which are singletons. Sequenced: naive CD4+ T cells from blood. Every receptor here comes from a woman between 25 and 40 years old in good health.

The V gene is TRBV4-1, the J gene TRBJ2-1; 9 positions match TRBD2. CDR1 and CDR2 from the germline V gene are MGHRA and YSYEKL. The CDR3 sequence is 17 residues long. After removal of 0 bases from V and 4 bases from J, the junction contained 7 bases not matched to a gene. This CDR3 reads CASSQDESSGKYNEQFF. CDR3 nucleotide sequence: TGCGCCAGCAGCCAAGACGAATCTAGCGGGAAGTACAATGAGCAGTTCTTC.

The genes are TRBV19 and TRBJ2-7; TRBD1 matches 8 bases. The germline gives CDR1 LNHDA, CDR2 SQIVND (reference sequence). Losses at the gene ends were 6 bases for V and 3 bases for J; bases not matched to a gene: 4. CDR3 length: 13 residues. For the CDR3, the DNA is TGTGCCAGTAGCGGGGACAGGAGCTACGAGCAGTACTTC. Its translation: CASSGDRSYEQYF.

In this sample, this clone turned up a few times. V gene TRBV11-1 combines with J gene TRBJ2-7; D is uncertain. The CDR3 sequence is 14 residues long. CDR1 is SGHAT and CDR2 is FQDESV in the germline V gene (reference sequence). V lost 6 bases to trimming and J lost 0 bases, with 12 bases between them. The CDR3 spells CASSSTHNSYEQYF. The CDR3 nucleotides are TGTGCCAGCAGTTCAACACACAACTCCTACGAGCAGTACTTC. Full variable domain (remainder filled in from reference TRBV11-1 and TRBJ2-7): EAEVAQSPRYKITEKSQAVAFWCDPISGHATLYWYRQILGQGPELLVQFQDESVVDDSQLPKDRFSAERLKGVDSTLKIQPAELGDSAMYLCASSSTHNSYEQYFGPGTRLTVT.

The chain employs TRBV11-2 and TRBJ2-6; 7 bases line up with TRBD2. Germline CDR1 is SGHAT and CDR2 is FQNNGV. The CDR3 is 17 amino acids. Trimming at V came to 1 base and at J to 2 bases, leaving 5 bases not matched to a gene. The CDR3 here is CASSLVGRRTGANVLTF. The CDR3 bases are TGTGCCAGCAGCTTAGTCGGGAGGAGGACTGGGGCCAACGTCCTGACTTTC.

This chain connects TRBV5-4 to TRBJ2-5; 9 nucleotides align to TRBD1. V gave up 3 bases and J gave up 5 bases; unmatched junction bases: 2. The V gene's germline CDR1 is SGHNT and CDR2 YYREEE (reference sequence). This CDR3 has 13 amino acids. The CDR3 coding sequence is TGTGCCAGCAGCTACGGACAGGGGGAGACCCAGTACTTC. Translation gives CASSYGQGETQYF. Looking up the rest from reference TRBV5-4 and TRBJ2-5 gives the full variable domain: ETGVTQSPTHLIKTRGQQVTLRCSSQSGHNTVSWYQQALGQGPQFIFQYYREEENGRGNFPPRFSGLQFPNYSSELNVNALELDDSALYLCASSYGQGETQYFGPGTRLLVL.

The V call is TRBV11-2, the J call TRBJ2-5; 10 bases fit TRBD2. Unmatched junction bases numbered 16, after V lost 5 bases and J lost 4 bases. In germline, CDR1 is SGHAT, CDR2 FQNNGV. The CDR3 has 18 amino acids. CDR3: CASSPPPRASGSVETQYF. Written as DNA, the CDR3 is TGTGCCAGCAGCCCACCCCCGAGGGCTAGCGGGAGCGTAGAGACCCAGTACTTC.

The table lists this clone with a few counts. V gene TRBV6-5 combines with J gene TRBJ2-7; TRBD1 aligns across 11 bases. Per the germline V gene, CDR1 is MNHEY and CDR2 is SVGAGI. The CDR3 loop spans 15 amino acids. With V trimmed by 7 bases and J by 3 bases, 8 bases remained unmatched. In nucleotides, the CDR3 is TGTGCCAGCACCAACCCGGGACAGGGGGTCTACGAGCAGTACTTC. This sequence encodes CASTNPGQGVYEQYF.

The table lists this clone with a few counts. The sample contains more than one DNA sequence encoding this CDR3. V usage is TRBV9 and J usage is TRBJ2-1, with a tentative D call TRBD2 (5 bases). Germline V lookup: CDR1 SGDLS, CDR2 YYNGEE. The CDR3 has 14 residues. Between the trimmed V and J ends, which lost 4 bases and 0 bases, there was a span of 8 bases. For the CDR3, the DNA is TGTGCCAGCAGCCGCGGGTCCTCCTACAATGAGCAGTTCTTC. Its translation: CASSRGSSYNEQFF.

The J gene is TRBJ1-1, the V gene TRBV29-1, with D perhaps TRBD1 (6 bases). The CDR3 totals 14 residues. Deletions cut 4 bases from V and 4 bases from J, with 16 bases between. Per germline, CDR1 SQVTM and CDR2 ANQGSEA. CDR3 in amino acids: CSVVAQGVSTEAFF. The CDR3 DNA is TGCAGCGTTGTAGCACAGGGAGTGAGCACTGAAGCTTTCTTT.

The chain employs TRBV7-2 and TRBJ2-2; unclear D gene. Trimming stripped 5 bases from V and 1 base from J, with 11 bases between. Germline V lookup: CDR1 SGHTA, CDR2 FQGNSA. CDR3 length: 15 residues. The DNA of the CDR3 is TGTGCCAGCAGCCCTCGGGTCGTGAACACCGGGGAGCTGTTTTTT. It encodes CASSPRVVNTGELFF.

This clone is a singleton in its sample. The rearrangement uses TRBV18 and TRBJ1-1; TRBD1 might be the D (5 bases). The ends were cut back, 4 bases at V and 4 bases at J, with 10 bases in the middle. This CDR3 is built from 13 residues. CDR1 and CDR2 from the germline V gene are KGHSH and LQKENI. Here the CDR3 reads CASSLSQGTEAFF. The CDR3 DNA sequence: TGTGCCAGCTCACTTTCGCAGGGCACTGAAGCTTTCTTT.

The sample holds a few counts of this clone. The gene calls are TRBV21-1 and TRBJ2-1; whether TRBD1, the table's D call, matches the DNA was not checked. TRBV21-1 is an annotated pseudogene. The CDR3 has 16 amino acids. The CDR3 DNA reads TGTGCCAGCAGCAAAGATTTGATTTTACAACAGGGAGAGCAGTTCTTC. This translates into CASSKDLILQQGEQFF.